The entry that follows covers one TCR beta chain sequence. The antigen remains undetermined. This entry is derived from a study of STAT3 mutations in large granular lymphocyte leukemia. Study background: Roughly 37% of treated T-LGLL patients showed hematologic response to immunosuppression.

Average productive template count per sample was approximately 40,000. TCRdb's table, derived via immunoSEQ multiplex PCR, lists solely in-frame clones and lacks some. The data show fewer than 6,000 clones, 88% seen once. General study results and limits: In T-cell large granular lymphocyte leukemia, about half of patients showed multiple immunodominant subclonotypes. All newly emerging clones after therapy were STAT3 wild type.

This clonotype originated in a human donor with T large granular lymphocyte leukemia. Some clones in this sample may be carry-over from other donors' samples. Material for sequencing was PBMCs.

CDR3 bases: TGTGCCAGCAGCAAAGCGAGAGCTACGGAGACAAACACAGATACGCAGTATTTT. Its protein product is CASSKARATETNTDTQYF. The V and J genes are TRBV21-1 and TRBJ2-3. TRBV21-1 is a known pseudogene. The CDR3 spans 18 residues.